A selection of T cell receptor beta chains follows, all from one sample in a study of blood T cell repertoires in COVID-19. The assay was immunoSEQ multiplex PCR, and TCRdb's table has in-frame clones only and misses some. The data show hundreds of thousands of clones, more than 80% seen once. The source material was peripheral blood. These receptors were taken from a man aged 40-49 years with acute or convalescent COVID-19. The CDR3 runs from the conserved cysteine through the conserved F or W. Fields, in order: J gene, clone size, V gene, D gene, CDR3 DNA, CDR3 protein. A D gene is named only where the DNA matches it firmly. Size tells how often a clone was seen (once, few, many) or the class of an expanded clone, and some rows leave it out.

>TRBJ1-5|.|TRBV28|.
TGTGCCAGCCCCGCGCCCAATCAGCCCCAGCATTTT
CASPAPNQPQHF
>TRBJ1-5|once|TRBV28|TRBD1
TGTGCCAGCAGTTTGAACACAGGGGGTGTCAATCAGCCCCAGCATTTT
CASSLNTGGVNQPQHF
>TRBJ1-1|.|TRBV30|.
TGTGCCTGGAGCCTGGGCGCTGAAGCTTTCTTT
CAWSLGAEAFF
>TRBJ1-1|.|TRBV29-1|.
TGCAGCGCCACCAACCTAAACAGTTGGGCTGAAGCTTTCTTT
CSATNLNSWAEAFF
>TRBJ2-5|.|TRBV5-1|.
TGCGCCAGCAGCTTCGCAGGGGTAGGTCAAGAGACCCAGTACTTC
CASSFAGVGQETQYF
>TRBJ1-6|.|TRBV28|.
TGTGCCAGCAGTTTTCGTCCTTATAATTCACCCCTCCACTTT
CASSFRPYNSPLHF
>TRBJ2-1|.|TRBV5-3|TRBD2
TGTGCCAGAAGCTTGCGGGGACTACACAATGAGCAGTTCTTC
CARSLRGLHNEQFF
>TRBJ2-1|.|TRBV6-1|TRBD2
TGTGCCAGCAGTGAAGGGGGGGGTGAGCAGTTCTTC
CASSEGGGEQFF
>TRBJ1-5|few|TRBV3-1/TRBV3-2|TRBD1
TGTGCCAGCAGCAAAACAGGGGGCAATCAGCCCCAGCATTTT
CASSKTGGNQPQHF
>TRBJ2-1|.|TRBV14|TRBD2
TGTGCCAGCAGCCCTCTGACTAGCCTAGGAGAGCAGTTCTTC
CASSPLTSLGEQFF
>TRBJ1-5|.|TRBV28|.
TGTGCCAGCAGTTTAGGTTTCGGACTTTATAGCAATCAGCCCCAGCATTTT
CASSLGFGLYSNQPQHF
>TRBJ1-1|few|TRBV2|TRBD1
TGTGCCAGCAGGACGGACAGGGCCGGGGACACTGAAGCTTTCTTT
CASRTDRAGDTEAFF
>TRBJ2-1|.|TRBV12-3/TRBV12-4|.
TGTGCCAGCAGTCCCCCTTCCGTCAATGAGCAGTTCTTC
CASSPPSVNEQFF
>TRBJ1-1|.|TRBV5-6|.
TGTGCCAGCAGCTTGACAGTGAACACTGAAGCTTTCTTT
CASSLTVNTEAFF
>TRBJ2-3|.|TRBV4-2|TRBD2
TGTGCCAGCAGCCAAGAAGGAACTAGCGGGGGGTACACAGATACGCAGTATTTT
CASSQEGTSGGYTDTQYF
>TRBJ2-5|.|TRBV19|.
TGTGCCACCGAGTCTGGGGGCTCCCAAGAGACCCAGTACTTC
CATESGGSQETQYF
>TRBJ1-3|.|TRBV6-6|TRBD1
TGTGCCAGCAGTCGAACCGGGACAGGGAGATCTGGAAACACCATATATTTT
CASSRTGTGRSGNTIYF
>TRBJ1-2|.|TRBV7-9|.
TGTGCCAGCACCCAACTTGAACAGGGCCTCTTC
CASTQLEQGLF
>TRBJ1-2|.|TRBV7-2|.
TGTGCCAGCAGCTTAGGTCAGCCTAGCTATGGCTACACCTTC
CASSLGQPSYGYTF
>TRBJ2-5|.|TRBV27|TRBD1
TGTGCCAGCAGTTTATCAGGACAGGGGCGGCAGACCCAGTACTTC
CASSLSGQGRQTQYF
>TRBJ2-1|.|TRBV11-2|TRBD2
TGTGCCAGCAGCTTAGTAATCCCTGGTCTAGCGGGCTACAATGAGCAGTTCTTC
CASSLVIPGLAGYNEQFF
>TRBJ1-2|.|TRBV4-1|TRBD1
TGCGCCAGCAGCCAGCACCTTAATGGGACAGGCTATGGCTACACCTTC
CASSQHLNGTGYGYTF
>TRBJ1-3|.|TRBV21-1|.
TGTGCCAGCGGAGGGACAGGGGTTGGAAACACCATATATTTT
CASGGTGVGNTIYF
>TRBJ1-1|.|TRBV6-2/TRBV6-3|.
TGTGCCAGCAGTTACCGGAACACTGAAGCTTTCTTT
CASSYRNTEAFF
>TRBJ2-7|.|TRBV7-3|TRBD2
TGTGCCAGTGGGACTAGCGGGAGTAGCGAGCAGTACTTC
CASGTSGSSEQYF
>TRBJ2-1|.|TRBV29-1|TRBD1
TGCAGCGTTCCCGGGACAGGCGACACGAGGGCTTGGTACAATGAGCAGTTCTTC
CSVPGTGDTRAWYNEQFF
>TRBJ1-5|.|TRBV19|.
TGTGCCAGTAGGTCCGGGATTAGCAATCAGCCCCAGCATTTT
CASRSGISNQPQHF
>TRBJ2-3|.|TRBV5-8|.
TGTGCCAGCAGCTTTGGGGCAACAGATACGCAGTATTTT
CASSFGATDTQYF
>TRBJ1-1|.|TRBV28|.
TGTGCCAGCAGTTTCCCGTCGAACACTGAAGCTTTCTTT
CASSFPSNTEAFF
>TRBJ1-4|.|TRBV30|TRBD1
TGTGCCTGGAGGAAGGACAGGGGATGGAATGAAAAACTGTTTTTT
CAWRKDRGWNEKLFF
>TRBJ2-1|.|TRBV7-9|TRBD2
TGTGCCAGCAGCTTACCCGGGACTAACTACAATGAGCAGTTCTTC
CASSLPGTNYNEQFF
>TRBJ2-5|.|TRBV18|.
TGTGCCAGCTCAACTTCGCAGGGCCAAGAGACCCAGTACTTC
CASSTSQGQETQYF
>TRBJ2-4|.|TRBV28|TRBD2
TGTGCCAGCAGCTCCTTAGCGGGGGGATTAAACATTCAGTACTTC
CASSSLAGGLNIQYF
>TRBJ1-1|few|TRBV10-1|.
TGCGCCAGCTCACAAAAGGGACAAAGGCGAGCTTTCTTT
CASSQKGQRRAFF
>TRBJ2-2|.|TRBV2|.
TGTGCCAGAAGACGACAGCCTAGCACCGGGGAGCTGTTTTTT
CARRRQPSTGELFF
>TRBJ2-1|.|TRBV7-2|.
TGTGCCAGCCGGCTGACTAGTACGGTTTTCGATGAGCAGTTCTTC
CASRLTSTVFDEQFF
>TRBJ1-2|once|TRBV5-1|.
TGCGCCAGCAGATTGGCGGAGCCCTATGGCTACACCTTC
CASRLAEPYGYTF
>TRBJ1-2|.|TRBV28|TRBD1
TGTGCCAGCAGTTCCCCGGGACAGGGGGTTGAATACGGCTACACCTTC
CASSSPGQGVEYGYTF
>TRBJ1-5|.|TRBV27|TRBD1
TGTGCCAGCAGGGACTCAGGGGGACAGCCCCAGCATTTT
CASRDSGGQPQHF
>TRBJ2-2|.|TRBV6-5|TRBD2
TGTGCCAGCAGTTACGGGGAGGGTACCGGGGAGCTGTTTTTT
CASSYGEGTGELFF
>TRBJ2-2|.|TRBV27|TRBD2
TGTGCCAGCAGTCGGACTAGCGGAAACACCGGGGAGCTGTTTTTT
CASSRTSGNTGELFF
>TRBJ2-3|.|TRBV5-5|TRBD2
TGTGCCAGCAGCTGGGGACTAGCGGGGAGCACAGATACGCAGTATTTT
CASSWGLAGSTDTQYF
>TRBJ2-1|.|TRBV9|TRBD1
TGTGCCAGCAGCGCTCAGGGGGCCCTCTCCTACAATGAGCAGTTCTTC
CASSAQGALSYNEQFF